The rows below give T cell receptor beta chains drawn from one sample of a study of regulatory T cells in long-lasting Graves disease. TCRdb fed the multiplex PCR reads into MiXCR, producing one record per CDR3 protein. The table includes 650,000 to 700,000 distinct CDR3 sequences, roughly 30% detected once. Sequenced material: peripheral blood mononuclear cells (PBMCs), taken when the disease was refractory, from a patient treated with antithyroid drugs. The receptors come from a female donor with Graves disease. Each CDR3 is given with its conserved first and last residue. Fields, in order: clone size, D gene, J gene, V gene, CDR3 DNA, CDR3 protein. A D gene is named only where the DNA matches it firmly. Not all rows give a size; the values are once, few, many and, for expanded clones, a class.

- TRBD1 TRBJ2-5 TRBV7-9 TGTGCCAGCAGCTCCAGGCGGGACAGGGGTGTTGAGACCCAGTACTTC CASSSRRDRGVETQYF
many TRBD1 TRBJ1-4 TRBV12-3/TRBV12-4 TGTGCCAGCAGTGAACAGGGGGCCAGGGAAAAACTGTTTTTT CASSEQGAREKLFF
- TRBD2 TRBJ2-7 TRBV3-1 TGTGCCAGCACCCAGCGGGGATCCTACGAGCAGTACTTC CASTQRGSYEQYF
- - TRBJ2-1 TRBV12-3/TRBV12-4 TGTGCCAGCAGTTCTGGGCTGTGGGGTAATGAGCAGTTCTTC CASSSGLWGNEQFF
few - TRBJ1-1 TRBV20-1 TGCAGTGCCACGGGTCTTAAGAACACTGAAGCTTTCTTT CSATGLKNTEAFF
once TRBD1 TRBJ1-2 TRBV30 TGTGCCTGGAGTGTCTCCCGGACAGGGGACTTAAGCTATGGCTACACCTTC CAWSVSRTGDLSYGYTF
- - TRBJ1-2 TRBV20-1 TGCAGTGCCACCTCCGCGACAGTGGGCAATGGCTACACCTTC CSATSATVGNGYTF
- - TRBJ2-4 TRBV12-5 TGTGCTAGTGATGGAGGGGGCCATACCTTAGCCAAAAACATTCAGTACTTC CASDGGGHTLAKNIQYF
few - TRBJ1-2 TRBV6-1 TGTGCCAGCAGGAAAGGGACCCATGCTAACTATGGCTACACCTTC CASRKGTHANYGYTF
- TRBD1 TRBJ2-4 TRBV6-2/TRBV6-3 TGTGCCAGCAGTGAAGCCCCCGTTACAGGGGTGAAAAACATTCAGTACTTC CASSEAPVTGVKNIQYF
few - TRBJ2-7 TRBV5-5 TGTGCCAGCAGCTTGATGACAGTCTACGAGCAGTACTTC CASSLMTVYEQYF
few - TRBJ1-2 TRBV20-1 TGCAGTGCTAGAGCCAGTTTGATCAGGGACTATGGCTACACCTTC CSARASLIRDYGYTF
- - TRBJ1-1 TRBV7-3 TGTGCCAGCAGCTTATCCCCCCTTTTAGAAGCTTTCTTT CASSLSPLLEAFF
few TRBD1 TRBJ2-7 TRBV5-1 TGCGCCAGCAGCTTGGGACAGGGCATAGACGAGCAGTACTTC CASSLGQGIDEQYF
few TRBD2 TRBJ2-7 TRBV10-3 TGTGCCATCAGTGGCTCAGGACTAGCGGGAGTAGGAGAGCAGTACTTC CAISGSGLAGVGEQYF
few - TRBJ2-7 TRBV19 TGTGCCAGCCAAGACTGGGAATCCTACGAGCAGTACTTC CASQDWESYEQYF
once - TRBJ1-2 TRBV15 TGTGCCGCCAGCAGAGATAGGCAGGGCTATGGCTACACCTTC CAASRDRQGYGYTF
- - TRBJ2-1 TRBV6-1 TGTGCCAGCAGTCCGGGCCCGGGGGATCTTTACAATGAGCAGTTCTTC CASSPGPGDLYNEQFF
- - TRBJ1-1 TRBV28 TGTGCCAGCAGTTTAACGGGGCGGGGGGAAGCTTTCTTT CASSLTGRGEAFF
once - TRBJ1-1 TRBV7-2 TGTGCCAGCAGCTTAGCGGGACTCTCCTACATGAACACTGAAGCTTTCTTT CASSLAGLSYMNTEAFF
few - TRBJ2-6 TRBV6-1 TGTGCCAGCAGGGGCAAGGGGCAGGGCCCCCCCACTTTC CASRGKGQGPPTF
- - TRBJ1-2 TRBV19 TGTGCCAGTAGGACGACCTACTATGGCTACACCTTC CASRTTYYGYTF
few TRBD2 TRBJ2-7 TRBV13 TGTGCCAGCAGCTCCGGACTAGCGGGAGAAAGACAGTACTTC CASSSGLAGERQYF
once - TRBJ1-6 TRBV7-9 TGTGCCAGCAGCTTATCAGGGACGGATTCACCCCTCCACTTT CASSLSGTDSPLHF
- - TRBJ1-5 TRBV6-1 TGTGCCAGCAGGGGGACACCCGCGAATTTCAATCAGCCCCAGCATTTT CASRGTPANFNQPQHF
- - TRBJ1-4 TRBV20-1 TGCAGTGCCAGATATGGGATGGGTTACGGTGAAAAACTGTTTTTT CSARYGMGYGEKLFF
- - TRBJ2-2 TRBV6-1 TGTGCCGGACGGGCAGGGAGGTTCACCGGGGAGCTGTTTTTT CAGRAGRFTGELFF
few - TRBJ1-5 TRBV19 TGTGCCAGTAGCCATCCCCCGTTTAATCAGCCCCAGCATTTT CASSHPPFNQPQHF
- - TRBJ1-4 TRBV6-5 TGTGCCAGCAGTTACTCAGAAGCAACTAATGAAAAACCGTTTTTT CASSYSEATNEKPFF
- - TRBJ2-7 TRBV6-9 TGTGCCAGCAGTTACGGTCAGGGCGGCGAGCAGTACTTC CASSYGQGGEQYF
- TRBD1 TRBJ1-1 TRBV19 TGTGCCAGTAGTCCCCTTGACAGGGAGAACACTGAAGCTTTCTTT CASSPLDRENTEAFF
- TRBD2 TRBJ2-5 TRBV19 TGTGCCAGTAGTATAGGGAGCGGGAGGGCCGGGGAGACCCAGTACTTC CASSIGSGRAGETQYF
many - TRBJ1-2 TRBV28 TGTGCCAGCAGTCGCGACCAAGTCGGGGGCTACACCTTC CASSRDQVGGYTF
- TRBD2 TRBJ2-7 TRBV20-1 TGCAGTGCTAGTTACCCAGCGGGAGTAAGGGAGCAGTACTTC CSASYPAGVREQYF
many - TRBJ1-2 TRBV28 TGTGCCAGCAGCTTAGGGGGAGCTCTTTATGGCTACACCTTC CASSLGGALYGYTF
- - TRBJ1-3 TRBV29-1 TGCAGCGTTGAAGGGCGAAATGGAAACACCATATATTTT CSVEGRNGNTIYF
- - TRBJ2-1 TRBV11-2 TGTGCCAGCAGCAGACTATCCCTTGGCAATGAGCAGTTCTTC CASSRLSLGNEQFF
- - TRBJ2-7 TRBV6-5 TGTGCCAGCAGTTACGAAGACAGGGAACTAGCGATCTCCTACGAGCAGTACTTC CASSYEDRELAISYEQYF
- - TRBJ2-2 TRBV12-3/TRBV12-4 TGTGCCAGCACACCGGGGGGCAAGGCCCATTACGGGGAGCTGTTTTTT CASTPGGKAHYGELFF
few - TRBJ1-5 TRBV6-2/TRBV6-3 TGTGCCAGCACGTTTTCCCCTAATCAGCCCCAGCATTTT CASTFSPNQPQHF
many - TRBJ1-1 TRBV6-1 TGTGCCAGCAGTGAAGATAGGTGGGGCATGAACACTGAAGCTTTCTTT CASSEDRWGMNTEAFF
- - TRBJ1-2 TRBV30 TGTGCCTGGGCCGTAGGGGGAGGCTACACCTTC CAWAVGGGYTF
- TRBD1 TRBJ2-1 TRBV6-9 TGTGCCAGCAGTTTACCCGGGACAGGGGGCGGGCAGTTCTTC CASSLPGTGGGQFF
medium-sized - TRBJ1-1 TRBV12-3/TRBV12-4 TGTGCCAGCACCATCACAGGGTACACTGAAGCTTTCTTT CASTITGYTEAFF
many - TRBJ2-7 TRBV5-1 TGTGCCAGCAGCCGGGGGTGGCAGGTTGGCGAGCAGTACTTC CASSRGWQVGEQYF
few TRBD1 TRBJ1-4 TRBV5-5 TGTGCCAGCAGCTTGGAGACAGGGTATGAAAAACTGTTTTTT CASSLETGYEKLFF
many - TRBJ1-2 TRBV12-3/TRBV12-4 TGTGCCAGCAGTTTCGAGTCTTTTGGCTACACCTTC CASSFESFGYTF
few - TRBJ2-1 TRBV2 TGTGCCAGCAGTGCCTACAATGAGCAGTTCTTC CASSAYNEQFF
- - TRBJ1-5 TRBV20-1 TGCAGTTCCTTGATATCCGATAGCAATCAGCCCCAGCATTTT CSSLISDSNQPQHF
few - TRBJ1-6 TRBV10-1 TGCGCCAGCAGTGAGTCGGATTCCTCGAATTCACCCCTCCACTTT CASSESDSSNSPLHF